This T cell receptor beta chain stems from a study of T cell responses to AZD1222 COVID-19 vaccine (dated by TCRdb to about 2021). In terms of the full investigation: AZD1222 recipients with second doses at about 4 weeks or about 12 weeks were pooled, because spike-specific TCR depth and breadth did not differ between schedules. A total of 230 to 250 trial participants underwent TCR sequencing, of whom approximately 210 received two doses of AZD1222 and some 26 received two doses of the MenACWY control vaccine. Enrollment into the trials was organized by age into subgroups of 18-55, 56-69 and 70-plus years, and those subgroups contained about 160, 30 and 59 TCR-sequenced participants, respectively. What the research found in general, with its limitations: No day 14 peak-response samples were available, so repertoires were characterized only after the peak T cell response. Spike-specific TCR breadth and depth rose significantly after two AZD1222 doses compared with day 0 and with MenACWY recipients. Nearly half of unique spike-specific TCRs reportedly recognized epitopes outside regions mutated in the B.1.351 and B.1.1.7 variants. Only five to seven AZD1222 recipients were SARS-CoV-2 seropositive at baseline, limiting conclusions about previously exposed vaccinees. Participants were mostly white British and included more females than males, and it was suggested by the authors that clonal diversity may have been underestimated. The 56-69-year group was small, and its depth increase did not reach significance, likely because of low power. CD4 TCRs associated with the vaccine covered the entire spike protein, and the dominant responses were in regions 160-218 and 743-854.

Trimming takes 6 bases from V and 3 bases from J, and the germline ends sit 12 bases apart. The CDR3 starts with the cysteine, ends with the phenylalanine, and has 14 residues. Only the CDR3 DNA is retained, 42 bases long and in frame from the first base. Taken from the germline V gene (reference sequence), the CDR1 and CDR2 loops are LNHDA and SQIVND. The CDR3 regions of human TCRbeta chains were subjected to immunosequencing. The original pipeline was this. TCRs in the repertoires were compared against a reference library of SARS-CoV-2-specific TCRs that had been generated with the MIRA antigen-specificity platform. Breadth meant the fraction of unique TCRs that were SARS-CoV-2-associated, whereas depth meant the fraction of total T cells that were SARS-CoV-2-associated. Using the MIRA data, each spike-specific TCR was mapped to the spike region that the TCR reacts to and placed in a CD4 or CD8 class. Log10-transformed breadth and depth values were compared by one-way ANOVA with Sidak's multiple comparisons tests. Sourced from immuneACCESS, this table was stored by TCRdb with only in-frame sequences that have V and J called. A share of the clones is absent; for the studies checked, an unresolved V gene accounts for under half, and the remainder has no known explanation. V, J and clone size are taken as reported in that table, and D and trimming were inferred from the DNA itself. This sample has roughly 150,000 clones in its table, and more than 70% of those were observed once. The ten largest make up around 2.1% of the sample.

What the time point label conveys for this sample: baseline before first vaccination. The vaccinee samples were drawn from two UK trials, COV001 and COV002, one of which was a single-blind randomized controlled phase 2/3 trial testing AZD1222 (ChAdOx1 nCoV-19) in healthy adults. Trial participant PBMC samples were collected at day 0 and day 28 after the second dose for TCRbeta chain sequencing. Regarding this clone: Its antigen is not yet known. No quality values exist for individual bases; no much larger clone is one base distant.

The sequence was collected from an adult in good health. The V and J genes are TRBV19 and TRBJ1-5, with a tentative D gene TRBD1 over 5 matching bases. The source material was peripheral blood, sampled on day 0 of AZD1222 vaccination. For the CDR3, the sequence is CASSPGNNNQPQHF. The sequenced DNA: TGTGCCAGTAGCCCAGGGAATAACAATCAGCCCCAGCATTTT.